This record covers a single TCR beta chain. The antigen remains unidentified. These data come from a study of cytomegalovirus exposure and HLA in healthy donors. The study's findings and limits: Later examination showed HLA-associated TCR beta chains had greater clonal expansion than equally common others. A later analysis linked a missense variant in DCLRE1C to the trimming of TCR beta V and J genes.

Trimming took 8 bases from V and 6 from J, leaving 18 bases between them. The CDR3 is 14 residues long. Germline CDR1 reads SGHNT; CDR2 reads YENEEA. Both 60 Vbeta primers and 13 Jbeta primers went into the PCR. Only in-frame clones appear in the TCRdb table, and some are missing; sequencing was by immunoSEQ multiplex PCR. The data show around 180,000 clones, with around four fifths seen just once and 4% to 6% held by the top ten. Nominally healthy donors provided the samples, though records likely missed some immune exposures. The sample taken for sequencing was PBMCs. The chain joins TRBV11-3 to TRBJ2-3, with D possibly matching TRBD1 (6 bases). The clonotype was recovered from a girl aged 5 to 17 in good health and CMV-seropositive. CDR3 region: CASATGHSFDTQYF. The CDR3 bases are TGTGCCAGCGCGACGGGACACAGTTTTGATACGCAGTATTTT.